This T cell receptor (beta chain) emerged from a study of blood T cell repertoires in COVID-19 (TCRdb year 2020). At the level of the whole study: Samples from collaborators originated in the United States, Italy and Spain and spanned both the acute and convalescent phases of COVID-19. Deeply sampled blood TCRbeta repertoires from subjects exposed to, actively infected with, or recovered from COVID-19 were included in the dataset. The prospective study material was composed of cDNA or gDNA derived from T cells, B-cell-depleted T cells, or PBMCs. The repertoires were released in a freely available public database meant as a resource for research on the immune response to SARS-CoV-2. The samples were drawn from the first 160 participants of the ongoing ImmuneRACE study and from 1,200 or so subjects provided by 6 global collaborators. A de-identified subject ID, COVID-19 status, age in years and sex were almost always included in the sample metadata. Where available, HLA class I and class II types were obtained from metadata supplied by the sample provider rather than from assay-based typing. Beyond this particular receptor, the publication reports: How much clinical and demographic metadata was included differed by source and by participant, and the metadata was provided uncurated.

TCRbeta CDR3 regions were amplified from genomic DNA using the immunoSEQ Assay, a bias-controlled multiplex PCR. Concerning the study's data processing: The number of nucleated cells in each sample was estimated from the amplification of reference gene primers within the assay. To quantify the absolute abundance of each unique TCRbeta CDR3 rearrangement, sequence reads were collapsed and filtered. Productive Simpson clonality was computed per sample as the square root of Simpson's diversity index over productive rearrangements. This immuneACCESS table, as held by TCRdb, lists in-frame sequences with V and J called but not all clones. Of the missing ones, under half trace to an unresolved V gene in checked studies; the others have no known cause. V, J and clone size are taken as reported in that table, and D and trimming were inferred from the DNA itself. Present in this sample are about 86,000 clones, approximately 80% of which were seen just once. Together, the top ten hold roughly 32% of the sample.

Note on this clone: Its antigen is unknown. Nothing much larger sits one base from this clone, and base qualities are not available.

Including the terminal cysteine and phenylalanine, the CDR3 comprises 18 residues. This entry keeps only the CDR3 DNA: 54 bases, framed from base 1. In the germline V gene, CDR1 corresponds to SQVTM and CDR2 to ANQGSEA. V trim: 2 bases; J trim: 3 bases; unmatched bases: 12. Collaborating institutions collected whole blood in K2EDTA tubes following their own protocols. For TCRbeta analysis, collaborator samples were shipped as frozen whole blood, as isolated PBMCs, or as DNA extracted from either sample type. The sequenced material came from peripheral blood. Recombination connected TRBV29-1 to TRBJ2-3; the junction holds 12 bases that match TRBD2. The clonotype comes from an elderly woman with active or convalescent COVID-19. The base sequence is TGCAGCGTTGAAAAAAAAAGACTAGCGGGAGCTCAGACAGATACGCAGTATTTT. This is translated as CSVEKKRLAGAQTDTQYF.